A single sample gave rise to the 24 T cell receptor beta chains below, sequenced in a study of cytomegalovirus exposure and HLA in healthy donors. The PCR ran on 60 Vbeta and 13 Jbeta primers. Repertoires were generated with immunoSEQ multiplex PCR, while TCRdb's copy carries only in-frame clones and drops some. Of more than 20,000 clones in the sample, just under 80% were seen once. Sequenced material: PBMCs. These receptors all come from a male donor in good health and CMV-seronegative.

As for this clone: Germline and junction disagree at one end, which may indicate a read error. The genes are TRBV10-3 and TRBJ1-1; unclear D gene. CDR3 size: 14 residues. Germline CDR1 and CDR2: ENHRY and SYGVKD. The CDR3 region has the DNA TGTGCCAGCAGTTACTCGAACCCATACGAGGTGGCTTTCTTT. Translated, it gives CASSYSNPYEVAFF.

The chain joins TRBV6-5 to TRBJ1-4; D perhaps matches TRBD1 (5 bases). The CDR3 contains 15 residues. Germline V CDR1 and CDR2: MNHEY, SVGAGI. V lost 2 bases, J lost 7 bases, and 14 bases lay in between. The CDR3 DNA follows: TGTGCCAGCAGTTACCAGCTAAGCGGGGGTGAAAAACTGTTTTTT. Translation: CASSYQLSGGEKLFF.

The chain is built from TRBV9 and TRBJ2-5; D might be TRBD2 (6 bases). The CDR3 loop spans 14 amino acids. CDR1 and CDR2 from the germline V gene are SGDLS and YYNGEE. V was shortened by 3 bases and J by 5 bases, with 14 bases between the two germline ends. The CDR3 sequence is CASSAGLMPETQYF. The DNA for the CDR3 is TGTGCCAGCAGCGCGGGACTCATGCCTGAGACCCAGTACTTC.

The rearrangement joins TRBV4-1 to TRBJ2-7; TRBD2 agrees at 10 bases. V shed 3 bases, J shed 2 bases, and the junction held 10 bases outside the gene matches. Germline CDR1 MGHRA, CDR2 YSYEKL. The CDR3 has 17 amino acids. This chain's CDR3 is CASSQPLAGEITYEQYF. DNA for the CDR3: TGCGCCAGCAGCCAGCCTCTAGCGGGGGAAATAACCTACGAGCAGTACTTC.

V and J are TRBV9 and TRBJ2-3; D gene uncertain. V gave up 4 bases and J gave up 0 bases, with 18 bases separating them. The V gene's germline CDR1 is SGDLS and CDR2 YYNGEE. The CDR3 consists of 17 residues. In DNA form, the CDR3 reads TGTGCCAGCAGCCCCCGAGGCCAGTCGATTAGCACAGATACGCAGTATTTT. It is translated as CASSPRGQSISTDTQYF.

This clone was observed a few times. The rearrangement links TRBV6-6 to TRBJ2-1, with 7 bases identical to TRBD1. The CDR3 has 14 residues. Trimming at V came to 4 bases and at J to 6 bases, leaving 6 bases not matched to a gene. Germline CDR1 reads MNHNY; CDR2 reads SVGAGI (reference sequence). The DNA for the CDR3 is TGTGCCAGCAGTTCCTTCCGGGACAGCAATGAGCAGTTCTTC. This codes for CASSSFRDSNEQFF.

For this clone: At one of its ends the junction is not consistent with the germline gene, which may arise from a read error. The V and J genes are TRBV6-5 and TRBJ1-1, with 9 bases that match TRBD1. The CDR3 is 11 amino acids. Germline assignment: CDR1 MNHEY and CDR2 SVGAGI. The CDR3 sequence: CASNYRGRAFF. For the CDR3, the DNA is TGTGCCAGCAATTACAGGGGGCGAGCTTTCTTT.

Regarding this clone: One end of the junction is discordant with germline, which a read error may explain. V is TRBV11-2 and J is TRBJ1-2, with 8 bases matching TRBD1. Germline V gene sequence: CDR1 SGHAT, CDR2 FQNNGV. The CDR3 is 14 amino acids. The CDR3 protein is CASSPLDRGYGYIF. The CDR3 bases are TGTGCCAGCAGCCCCCTCGACAGGGGCTATGGCTACATCTTC. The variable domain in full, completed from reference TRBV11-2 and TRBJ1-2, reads EAGVAQSPRYKIIEKRQSVAFWCNPISGHATLYWYQQILGQGPKLLIQFQNNGVVDDSQLPKDRFSAERLKGVDSTLKIQPAKLEDSAVYLCASSPLDRGYGYIFGSGTRLTVV.

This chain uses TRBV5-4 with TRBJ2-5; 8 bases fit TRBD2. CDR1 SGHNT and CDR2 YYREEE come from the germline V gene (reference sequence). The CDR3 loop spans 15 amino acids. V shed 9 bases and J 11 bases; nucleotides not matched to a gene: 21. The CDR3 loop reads CATEVSGTRRREQYF. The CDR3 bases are TGTGCCACAGAAGTTTCCGGGACTAGACGAAGGGAGCAGTACTTC.

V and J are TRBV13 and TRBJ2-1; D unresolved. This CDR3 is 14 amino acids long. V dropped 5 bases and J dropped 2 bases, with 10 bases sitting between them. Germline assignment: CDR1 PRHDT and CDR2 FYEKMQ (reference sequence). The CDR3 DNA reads TGTGCCAGCAGCCTGACTGTTGCCTACAATGAGCAGTTCTTC. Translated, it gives CASSLTVAYNEQFF.

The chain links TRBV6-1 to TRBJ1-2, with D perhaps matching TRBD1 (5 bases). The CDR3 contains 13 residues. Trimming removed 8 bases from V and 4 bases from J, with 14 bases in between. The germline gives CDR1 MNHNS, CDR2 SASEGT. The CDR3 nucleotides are TGTGCCAGCCTGCGGGACCAACTCTATGGCTACACCTTC. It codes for CASLRDQLYGYTF.

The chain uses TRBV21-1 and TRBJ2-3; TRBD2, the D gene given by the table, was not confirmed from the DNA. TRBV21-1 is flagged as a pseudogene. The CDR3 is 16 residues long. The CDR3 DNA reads TGTGCCAGCAGCAAGGTAGCGGGAGTTTGGACAGATACGCAGTATTTT. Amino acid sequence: CASSKVAGVWTDTQYF.

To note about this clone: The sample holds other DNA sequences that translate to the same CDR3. DNA of the CDR3: TGTGCCAGCAGCCTCCGTATCCGGAGACAGGGGAAACTGGACGAGCAGTACTTC. It encodes CASSLRIRRQGKLDEQYF. This chain links TRBV7-2 with TRBJ2-7; 8 nucleotides align to TRBD1. This CDR3 has 18 amino acids. J gave up 5 bases and V 5 bases, and 20 bases lay outside the gene matches. From germline, CDR1 is SGHTA and CDR2 FQGNSA.

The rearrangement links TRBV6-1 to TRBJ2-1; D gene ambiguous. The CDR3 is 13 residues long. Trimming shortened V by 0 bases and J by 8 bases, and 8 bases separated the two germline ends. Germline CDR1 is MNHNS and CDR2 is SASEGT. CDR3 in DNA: TGTGCCAGCAGTGAAGCGGAGCACGATGAGCAGTTCTTC. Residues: CASSEAEHDEQFF.

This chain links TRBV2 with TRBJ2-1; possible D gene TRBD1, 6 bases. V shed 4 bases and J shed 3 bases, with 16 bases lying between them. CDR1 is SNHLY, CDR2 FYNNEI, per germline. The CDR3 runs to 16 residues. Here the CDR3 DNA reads TGTGCCAGCAGTGTAGGGGGTGGAGGCAACTACAATGAGCAGTTCTTC. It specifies CASSVGGGGNYNEQFF. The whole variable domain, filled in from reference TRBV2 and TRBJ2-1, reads EPEVTQTPSHQVTQMGQEVILRCVPISNHLYFYWYRQILGQKVEFLVSFYNNEISEKSEIFDDQFSVERPDGSNFTLKIRSTKLEDSAMYFCASSVGGGGNYNEQFFGPGTRLTVL.

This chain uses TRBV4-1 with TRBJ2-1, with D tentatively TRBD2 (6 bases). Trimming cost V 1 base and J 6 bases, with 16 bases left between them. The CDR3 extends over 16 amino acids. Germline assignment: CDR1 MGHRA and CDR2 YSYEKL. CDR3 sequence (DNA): TGCGCCAGCAGCCAAGTCAGGGCGGGGCGGAGCAATGAGCAGTTCTTC. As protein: CASSQVRAGRSNEQFF.

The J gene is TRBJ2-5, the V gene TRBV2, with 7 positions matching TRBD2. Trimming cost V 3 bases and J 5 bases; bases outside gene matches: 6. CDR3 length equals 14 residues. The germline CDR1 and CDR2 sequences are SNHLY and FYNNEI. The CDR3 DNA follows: TGTGCCAGCAGTGAGGGTCTAGCGGTGGAGACCCAGTACTTC. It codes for CASSEGLAVETQYF.

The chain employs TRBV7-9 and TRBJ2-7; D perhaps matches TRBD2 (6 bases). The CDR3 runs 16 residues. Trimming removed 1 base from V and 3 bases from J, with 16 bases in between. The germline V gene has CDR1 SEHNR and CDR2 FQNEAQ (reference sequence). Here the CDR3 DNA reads TGTGCCAGCAGCTTAGTAGGCGGGACTCACGACTACGAGCAGTACTTC. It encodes CASSLVGGTHDYEQYF.

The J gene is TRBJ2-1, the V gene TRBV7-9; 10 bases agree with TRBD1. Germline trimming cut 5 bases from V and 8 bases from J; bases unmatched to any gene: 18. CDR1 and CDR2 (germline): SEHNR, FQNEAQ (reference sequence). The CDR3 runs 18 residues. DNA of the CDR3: TGTGCCAGCAGCCCCGCCAGCCCAGGGGACAGGGGTTGGCATGAGCAGTTCTTC. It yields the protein CASSPASPGDRGWHEQFF.

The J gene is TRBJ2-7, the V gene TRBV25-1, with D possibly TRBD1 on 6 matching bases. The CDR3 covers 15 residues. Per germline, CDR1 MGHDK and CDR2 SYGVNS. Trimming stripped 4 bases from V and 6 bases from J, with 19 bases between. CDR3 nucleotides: TGTGCCAGCAGTGTTGGGACACCCCTCCTTGGCGAGCAGTACTTC. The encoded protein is CASSVGTPLLGEQYF.

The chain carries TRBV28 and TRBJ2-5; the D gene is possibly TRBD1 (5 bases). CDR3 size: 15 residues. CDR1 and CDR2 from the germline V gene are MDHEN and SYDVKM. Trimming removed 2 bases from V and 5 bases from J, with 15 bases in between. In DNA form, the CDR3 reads TGTGCCAGCAGTTTAAAAGGGGTCATACCGGAGACCCAGTACTTC. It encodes CASSLKGVIPETQYF.

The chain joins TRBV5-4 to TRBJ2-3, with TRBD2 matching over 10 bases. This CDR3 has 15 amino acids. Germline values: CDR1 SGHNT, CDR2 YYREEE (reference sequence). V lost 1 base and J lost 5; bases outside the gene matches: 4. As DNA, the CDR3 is TGTGCCAGCAGCTTGACTAGCGGGGCCCTAGATACGCAGTATTTT. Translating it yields CASSLTSGALDTQYF.

The CDR3 sequence: CASSPRGTQYF. As DNA, the CDR3 is TGTGCCAGCAGCCCGAGAGGGACCCAGTACTTC. This rearrangement joins TRBV2 to TRBJ2-5, with D hard to call. The germline V and J ends were trimmed by 6 bases and 7 bases, with 9 bases remaining between them. The V gene's germline CDR1 is SNHLY and CDR2 FYNNEI. This CDR3 contains 11 residues. Based on the CDR3 plus reference TRBV2 and TRBJ2-5, the full variable domain is EPEVTQTPSHQVTQMGQEVILRCVPISNHLYFYWYRQILGQKVEFLVSFYNNEISEKSEIFDDQFSVERPDGSNFTLKIRSTKLEDSAMYFCASSPRGTQYFGPGTRLLVL.

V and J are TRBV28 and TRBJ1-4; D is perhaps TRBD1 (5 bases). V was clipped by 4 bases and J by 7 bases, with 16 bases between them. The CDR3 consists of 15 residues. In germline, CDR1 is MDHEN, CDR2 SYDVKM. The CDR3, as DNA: TGTGCCAGCAGTTGGGGCAGGGTTGAGAGTGAAAAACTGTTTTTT. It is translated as CASSWGRVESEKLFF.